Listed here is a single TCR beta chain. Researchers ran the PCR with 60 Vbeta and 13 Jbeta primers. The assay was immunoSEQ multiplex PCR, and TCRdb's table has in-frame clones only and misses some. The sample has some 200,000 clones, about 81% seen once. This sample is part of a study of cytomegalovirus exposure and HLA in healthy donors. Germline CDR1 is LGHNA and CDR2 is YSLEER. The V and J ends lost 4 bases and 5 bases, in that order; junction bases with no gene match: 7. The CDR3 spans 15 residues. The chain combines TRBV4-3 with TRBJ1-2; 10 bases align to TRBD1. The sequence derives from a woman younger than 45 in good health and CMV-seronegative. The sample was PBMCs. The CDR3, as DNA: TGCGCCAGCAGCCTAGGGACAGGGGAGCGGTATGGCTACACCTTC. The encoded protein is CASSLGTGERYGYTF.